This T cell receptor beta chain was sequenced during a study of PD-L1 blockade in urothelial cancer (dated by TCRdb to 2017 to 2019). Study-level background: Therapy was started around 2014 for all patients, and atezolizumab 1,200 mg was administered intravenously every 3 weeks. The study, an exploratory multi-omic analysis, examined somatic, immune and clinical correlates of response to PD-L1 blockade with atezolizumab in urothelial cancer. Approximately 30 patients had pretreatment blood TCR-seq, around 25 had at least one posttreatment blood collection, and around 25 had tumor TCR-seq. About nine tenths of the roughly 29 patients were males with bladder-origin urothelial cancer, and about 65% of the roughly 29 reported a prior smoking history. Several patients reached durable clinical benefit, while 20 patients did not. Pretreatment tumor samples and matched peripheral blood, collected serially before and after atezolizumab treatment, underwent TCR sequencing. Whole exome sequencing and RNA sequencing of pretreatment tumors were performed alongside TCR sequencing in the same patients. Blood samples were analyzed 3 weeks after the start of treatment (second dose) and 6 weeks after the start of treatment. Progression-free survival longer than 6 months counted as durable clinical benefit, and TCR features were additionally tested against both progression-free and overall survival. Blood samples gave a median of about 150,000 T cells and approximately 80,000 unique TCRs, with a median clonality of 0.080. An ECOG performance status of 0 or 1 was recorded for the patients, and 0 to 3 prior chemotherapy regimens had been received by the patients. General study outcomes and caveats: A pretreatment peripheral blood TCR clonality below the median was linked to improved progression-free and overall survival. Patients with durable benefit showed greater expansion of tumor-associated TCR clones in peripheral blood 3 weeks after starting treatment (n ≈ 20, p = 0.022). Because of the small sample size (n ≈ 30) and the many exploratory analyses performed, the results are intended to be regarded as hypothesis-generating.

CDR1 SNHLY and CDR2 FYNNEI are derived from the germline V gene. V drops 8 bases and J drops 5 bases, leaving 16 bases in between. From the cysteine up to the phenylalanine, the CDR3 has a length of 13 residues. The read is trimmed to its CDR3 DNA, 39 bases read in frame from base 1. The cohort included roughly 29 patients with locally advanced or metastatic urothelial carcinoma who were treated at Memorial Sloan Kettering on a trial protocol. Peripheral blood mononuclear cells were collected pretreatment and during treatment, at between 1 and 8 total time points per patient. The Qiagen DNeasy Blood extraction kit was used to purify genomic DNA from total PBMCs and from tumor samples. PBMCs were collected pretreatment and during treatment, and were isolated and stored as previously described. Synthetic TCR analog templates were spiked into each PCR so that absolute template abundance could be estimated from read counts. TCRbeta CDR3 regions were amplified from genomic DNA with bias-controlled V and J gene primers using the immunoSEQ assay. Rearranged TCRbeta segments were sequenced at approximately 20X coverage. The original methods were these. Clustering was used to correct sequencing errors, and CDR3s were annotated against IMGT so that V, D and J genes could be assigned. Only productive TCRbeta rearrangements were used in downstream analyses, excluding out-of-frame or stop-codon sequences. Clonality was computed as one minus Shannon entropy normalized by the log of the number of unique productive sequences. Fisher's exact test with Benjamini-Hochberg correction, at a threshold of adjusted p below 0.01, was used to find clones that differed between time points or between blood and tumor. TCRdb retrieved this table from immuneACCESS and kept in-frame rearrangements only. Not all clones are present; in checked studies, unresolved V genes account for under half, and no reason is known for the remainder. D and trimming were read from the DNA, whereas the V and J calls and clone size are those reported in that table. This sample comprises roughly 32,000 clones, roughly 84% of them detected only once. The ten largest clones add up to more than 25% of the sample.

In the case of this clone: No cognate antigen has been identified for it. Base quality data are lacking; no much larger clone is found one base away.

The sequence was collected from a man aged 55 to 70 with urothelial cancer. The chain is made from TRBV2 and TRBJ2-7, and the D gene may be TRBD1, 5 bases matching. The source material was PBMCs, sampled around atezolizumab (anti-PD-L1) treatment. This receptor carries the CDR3 CASQTGVVDEQYF. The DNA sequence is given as TGTGCCAGCCAAACAGGAGTTGTGGACGAGCAGTACTTC.